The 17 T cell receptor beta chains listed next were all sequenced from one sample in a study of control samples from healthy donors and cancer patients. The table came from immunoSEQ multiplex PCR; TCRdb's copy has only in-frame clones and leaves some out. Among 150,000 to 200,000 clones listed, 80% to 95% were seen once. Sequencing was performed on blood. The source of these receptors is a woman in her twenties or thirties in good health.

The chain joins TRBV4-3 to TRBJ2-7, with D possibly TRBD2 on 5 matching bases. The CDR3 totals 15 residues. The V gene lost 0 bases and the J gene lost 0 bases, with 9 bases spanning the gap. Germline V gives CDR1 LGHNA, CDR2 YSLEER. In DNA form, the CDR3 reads TGCGCCAGCAGCCAAGATCGGACTTACTCCTACGAGCAGTACTTC. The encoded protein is CASSQDRTYSYEQYF.

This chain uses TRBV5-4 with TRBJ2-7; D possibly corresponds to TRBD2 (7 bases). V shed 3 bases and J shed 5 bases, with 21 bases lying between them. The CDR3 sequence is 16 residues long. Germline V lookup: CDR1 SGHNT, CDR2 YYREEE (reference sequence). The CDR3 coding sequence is TGTGCCAGCAGCTCTAACGGGGGGCATTATCCCGACGAGCAGTACTTC. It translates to CASSSNGGHYPDEQYF.

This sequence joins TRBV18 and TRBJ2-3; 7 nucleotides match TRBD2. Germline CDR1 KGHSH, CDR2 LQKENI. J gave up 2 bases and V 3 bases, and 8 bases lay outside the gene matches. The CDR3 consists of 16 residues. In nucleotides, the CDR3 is TGTGCCAGCTCACCGGATGTGAGGGACTACACAGATACGCAGTATTTT. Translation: CASSPDVRDYTDTQYF.

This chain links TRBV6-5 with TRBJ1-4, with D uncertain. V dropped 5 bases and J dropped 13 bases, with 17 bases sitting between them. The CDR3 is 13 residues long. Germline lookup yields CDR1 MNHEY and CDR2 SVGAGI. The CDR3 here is CASSMRMRSRLFF. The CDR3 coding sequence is TGTGCCAGCAGTATGCGGATGCGTTCAAGACTGTTTTTT.

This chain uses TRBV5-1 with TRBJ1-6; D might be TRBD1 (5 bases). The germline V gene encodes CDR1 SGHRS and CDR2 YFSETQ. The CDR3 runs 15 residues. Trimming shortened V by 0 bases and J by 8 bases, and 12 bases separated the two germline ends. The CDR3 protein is CASSLAGRADSPLHF. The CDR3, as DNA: TGCGCCAGCAGCTTGGCCGGCAGGGCCGATTCACCCCTCCACTTT.

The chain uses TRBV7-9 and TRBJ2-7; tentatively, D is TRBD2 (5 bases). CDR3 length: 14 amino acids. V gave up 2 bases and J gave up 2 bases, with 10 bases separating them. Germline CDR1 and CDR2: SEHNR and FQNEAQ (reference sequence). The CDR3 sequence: CASSLTGVPYEQYF. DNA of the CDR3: TGTGCCAGCAGCTTAACCGGGGTGCCCTACGAGCAGTACTTC.

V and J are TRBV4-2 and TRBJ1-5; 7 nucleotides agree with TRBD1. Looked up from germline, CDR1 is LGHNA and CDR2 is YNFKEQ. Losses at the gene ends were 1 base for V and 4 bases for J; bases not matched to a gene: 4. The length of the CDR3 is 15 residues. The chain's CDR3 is CASSQGDSLNQPQHF. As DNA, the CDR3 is TGTGCCAGCAGCCAAGGGGACAGCCTAAATCAGCCCCAGCATTTT.

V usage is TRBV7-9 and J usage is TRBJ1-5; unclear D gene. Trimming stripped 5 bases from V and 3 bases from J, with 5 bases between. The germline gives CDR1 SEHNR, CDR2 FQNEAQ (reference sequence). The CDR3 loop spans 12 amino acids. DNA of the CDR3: TGTGCCAGCAGCACAATCAATCAGCCCCAGCATTTT. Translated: CASSTINQPQHF.

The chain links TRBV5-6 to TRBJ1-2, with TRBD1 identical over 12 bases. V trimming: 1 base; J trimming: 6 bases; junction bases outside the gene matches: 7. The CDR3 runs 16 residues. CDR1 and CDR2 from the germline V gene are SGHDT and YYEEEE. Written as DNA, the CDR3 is TGTGCCAGCAGCTTGTGGTCGGGACAGGGGGCTGATGGCTACACCTTC. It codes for CASSLWSGQGADGYTF. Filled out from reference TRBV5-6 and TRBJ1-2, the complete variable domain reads DAGVTQSPTHLIKTRGQQVTLRCSPKSGHDTVSWYQQALGQGPQFIFQYYEEEERQRGNFPDRFSGHQFPNYSSELNVNALLLGDSALYLCASSLWSGQGADGYTFGSGTRLTVV.

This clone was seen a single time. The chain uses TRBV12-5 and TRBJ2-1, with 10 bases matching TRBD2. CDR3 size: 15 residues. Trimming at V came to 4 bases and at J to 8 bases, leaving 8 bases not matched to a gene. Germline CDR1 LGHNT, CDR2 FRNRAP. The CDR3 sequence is CASGWTSGGGDEQFF. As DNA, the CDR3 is TGTGCTAGTGGTTGGACTAGCGGCGGGGGCGATGAGCAGTTCTTC.

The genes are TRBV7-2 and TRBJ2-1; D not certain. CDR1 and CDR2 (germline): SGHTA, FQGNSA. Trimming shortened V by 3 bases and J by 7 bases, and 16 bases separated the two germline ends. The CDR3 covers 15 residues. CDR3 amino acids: CASSFHDWARNEQFF. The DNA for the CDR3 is TGTGCCAGCAGCTTTCACGACTGGGCTCGGAATGAGCAGTTCTTC.

CDR3 residues: CASSLWGSLGNQPQHF. CDR3 sequence (DNA): TGTGCCAGCAGTCTGTGGGGTTCACTCGGCAATCAGCCCCAGCATTTT. The chain couples TRBV27 to TRBJ1-5; D is ambiguous. Germline V gene data show CDR1 as MNHEY and CDR2 as SMNVEV (reference sequence). CDR3 length: 16 residues. V shed 5 bases and J shed 2 bases, with 16 bases lying between them.

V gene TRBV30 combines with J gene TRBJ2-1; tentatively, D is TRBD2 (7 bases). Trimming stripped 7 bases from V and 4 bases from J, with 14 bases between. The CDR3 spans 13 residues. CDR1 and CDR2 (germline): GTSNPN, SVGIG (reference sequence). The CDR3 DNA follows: TGTGCCTCGAAGGGGGGGGGATACAATGAGCAGTTCTTC. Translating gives CASKGGGYNEQFF.

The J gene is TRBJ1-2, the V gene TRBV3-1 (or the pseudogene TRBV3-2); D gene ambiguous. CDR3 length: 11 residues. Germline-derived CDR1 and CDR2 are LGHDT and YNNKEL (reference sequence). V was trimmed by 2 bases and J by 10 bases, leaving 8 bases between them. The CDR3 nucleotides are TGTGCCAGCAGCCAACTGGGCGTCTACACCTTC. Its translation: CASSQLGVYTF.

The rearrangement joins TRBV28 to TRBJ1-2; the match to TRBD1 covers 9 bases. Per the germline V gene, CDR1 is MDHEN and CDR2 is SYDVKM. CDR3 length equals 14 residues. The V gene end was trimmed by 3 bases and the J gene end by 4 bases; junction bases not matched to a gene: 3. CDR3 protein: CASSFGGQGYGYTF. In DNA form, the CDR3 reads TGTGCCAGCAGTTTTGGGGGACAGGGCTATGGCTACACCTTC.

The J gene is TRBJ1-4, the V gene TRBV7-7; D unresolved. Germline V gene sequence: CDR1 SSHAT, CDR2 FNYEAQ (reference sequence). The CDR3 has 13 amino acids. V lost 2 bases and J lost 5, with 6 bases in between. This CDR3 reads CASSLRENEKLFF. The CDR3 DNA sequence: TGTGCCAGCAGCTTACGGGAAAATGAAAAACTGTTTTTT.

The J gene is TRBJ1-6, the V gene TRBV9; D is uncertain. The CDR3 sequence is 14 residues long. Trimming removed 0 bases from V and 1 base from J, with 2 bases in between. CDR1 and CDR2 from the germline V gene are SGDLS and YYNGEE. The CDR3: CASSVESYNSPLHF. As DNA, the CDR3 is TGTGCCAGCAGCGTAGAGTCCTATAATTCACCCCTCCACTTT.